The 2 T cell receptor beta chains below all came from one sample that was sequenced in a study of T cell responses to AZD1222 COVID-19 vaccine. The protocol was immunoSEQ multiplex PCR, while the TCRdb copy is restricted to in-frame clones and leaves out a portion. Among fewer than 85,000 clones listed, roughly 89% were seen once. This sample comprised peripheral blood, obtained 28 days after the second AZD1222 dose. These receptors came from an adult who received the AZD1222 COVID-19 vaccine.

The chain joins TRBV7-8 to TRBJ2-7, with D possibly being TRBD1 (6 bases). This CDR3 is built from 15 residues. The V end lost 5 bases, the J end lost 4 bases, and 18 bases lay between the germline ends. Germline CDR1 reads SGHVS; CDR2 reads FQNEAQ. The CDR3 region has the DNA TGTGCCAGCAGCATTAGATGGGACAATGGTTACGAGCAGTACTTC. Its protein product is CASSIRWDNGYEQYF.

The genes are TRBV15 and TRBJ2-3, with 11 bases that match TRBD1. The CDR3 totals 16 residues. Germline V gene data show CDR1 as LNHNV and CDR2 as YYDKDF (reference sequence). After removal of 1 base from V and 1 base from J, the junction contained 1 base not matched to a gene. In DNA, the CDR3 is TGTGCCACCAGCAGAGGGGGACAGGGGGGCACAGATACGCAGTATTTT. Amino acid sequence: CATSRGGQGGTDTQYF.